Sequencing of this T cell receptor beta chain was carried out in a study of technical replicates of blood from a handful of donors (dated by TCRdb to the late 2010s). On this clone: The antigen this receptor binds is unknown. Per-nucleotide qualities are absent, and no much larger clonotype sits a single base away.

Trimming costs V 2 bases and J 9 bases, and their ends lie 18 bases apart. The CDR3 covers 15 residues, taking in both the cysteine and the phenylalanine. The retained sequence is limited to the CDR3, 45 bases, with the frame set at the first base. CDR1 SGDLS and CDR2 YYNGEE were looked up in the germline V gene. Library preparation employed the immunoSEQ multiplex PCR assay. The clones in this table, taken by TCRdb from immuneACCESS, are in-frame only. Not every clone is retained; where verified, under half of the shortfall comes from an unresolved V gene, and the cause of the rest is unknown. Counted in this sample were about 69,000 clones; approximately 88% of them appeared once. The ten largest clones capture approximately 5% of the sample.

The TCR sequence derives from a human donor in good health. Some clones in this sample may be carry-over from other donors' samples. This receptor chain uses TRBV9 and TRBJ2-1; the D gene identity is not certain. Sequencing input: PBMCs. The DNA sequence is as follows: TGTGCCAGCAGCGTGGCTAGTCATCCTTACGGTGAGCAGTTCTTC. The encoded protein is CASSVASHPYGEQFF.